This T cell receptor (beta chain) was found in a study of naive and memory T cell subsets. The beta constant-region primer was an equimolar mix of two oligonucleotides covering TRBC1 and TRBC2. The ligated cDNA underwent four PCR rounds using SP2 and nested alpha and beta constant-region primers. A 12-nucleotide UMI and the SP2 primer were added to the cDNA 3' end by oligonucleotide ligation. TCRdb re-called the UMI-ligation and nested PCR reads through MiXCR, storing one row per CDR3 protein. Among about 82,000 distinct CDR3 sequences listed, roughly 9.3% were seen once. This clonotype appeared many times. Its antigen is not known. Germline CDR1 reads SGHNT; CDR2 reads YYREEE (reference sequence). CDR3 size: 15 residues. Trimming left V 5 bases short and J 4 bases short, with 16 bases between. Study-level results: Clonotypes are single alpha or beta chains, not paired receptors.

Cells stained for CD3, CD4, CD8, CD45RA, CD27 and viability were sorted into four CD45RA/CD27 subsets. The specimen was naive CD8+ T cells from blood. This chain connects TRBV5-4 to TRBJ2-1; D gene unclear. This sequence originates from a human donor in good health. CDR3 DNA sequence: TGTGCCAGCAGTACCAACTCGGACCCTTACAATGAGCAGTTCTTC. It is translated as CASSTNSDPYNEQFF. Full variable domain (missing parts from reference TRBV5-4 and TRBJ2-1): ETGVTQSPTHLIKTRGQQVTLRCSSQSGHNTVSWYQQALGQGPQFIFQYYREEENGRGNFPPRFSGLQFPNYSSELNVNALELDDSALYLCASSTNSDPYNEQFFGPGTRLTVL.